One T cell receptor (beta chain) is described in this entry. The record originates from a study of blood T cell repertoires in COVID-19. In the study overall: Spain, Italy and the United States supplied samples that represented acute and convalescent COVID-19.

Source study methods: Researchers report that nucleated cell counts were estimated from reference gene primer amplification. Measured with immunoSEQ multiplex PCR; TCRdb has only the in-frame clones, and not every one. The V and J calls and clone size come from that table; D and trimming were worked out from the DNA. The sample lists about 55,000 clones; roughly 85% were seen once. The CDR3 runs to 22 residues. Trimming cost V 0 bases and J 6 bases; bases outside gene matches: 21. Germline V gene data show CDR1 as SGDLS and CDR2 as YYNGEE. The receptor comes from a human donor in a cohort sampled during active COVID-19. The sample consisted of peripheral blood. V usage is TRBV9 and J usage is TRBJ2-1; TRBD2 matches 13 bases. CDR3 sequence (DNA): TGTGCCAGCAGCGTAGAGGGGACTGGGACTAGCGGGGTTTACGGGATGGGCAATGAGCAGTTCTTC. Translating it yields CASSVEGTGTSGVYGMGNEQFF. The variable domain in full, completed from reference TRBV9 and TRBJ2-1, reads DSGVTQTPKHLITATGQRVTLRCSPRSGDLSVYWYQQSLDQGLQFLIQYYNGEERAKGNILERFSAQQFPDLHSELNLSSLELGDSALYFCASSVEGTGTSGVYGMGNEQFFGPGTRLTVL.